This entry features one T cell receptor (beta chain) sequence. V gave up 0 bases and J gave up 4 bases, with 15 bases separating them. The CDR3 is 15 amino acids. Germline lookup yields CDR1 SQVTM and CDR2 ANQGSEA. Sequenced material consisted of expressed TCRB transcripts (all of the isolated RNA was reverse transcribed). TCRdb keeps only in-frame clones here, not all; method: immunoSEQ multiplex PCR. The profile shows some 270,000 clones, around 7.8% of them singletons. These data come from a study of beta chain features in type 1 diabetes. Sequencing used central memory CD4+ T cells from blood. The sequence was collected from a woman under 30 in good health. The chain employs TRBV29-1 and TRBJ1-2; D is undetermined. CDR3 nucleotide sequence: TGCAGCGTTGAAGAGTCCCGACGGATACCCTATGGCTACACCTTC. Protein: CSVEESRRIPYGYTF.